This T cell receptor beta chain was sequenced in a study of radiation and T cells in renal cell carcinoma. Sequenced by immunoSEQ multiplex PCR; TCRdb stores in-frame clones only, minus some. The sample has fewer than 200,000 clones; about 87% are singletons. Time point here: blood 4 weeks post-SBRT, at nephrectomy. Treatment reported: 15 Gy SBRT to primary tumor, nephrectomy 4 weeks later. This TCR derives from a woman aged 45-65 years with renal cell carcinoma. Sequences were derived from blood, sampled from a patient whose treatment included radiotherapy and nephrectomy.

For the CDR3, the DNA is TGTGCCATCCGGGGGAGTACAGGGATCTACGAGCAGTACTTC. This encodes CAIRGSTGIYEQYF. This rearrangement joins TRBV10-3 to TRBJ2-7, with D perhaps given as TRBD1 or TRBD2 (6 bases each). This CDR3 comprises 14 residues. CDR1 ENHRY and CDR2 SYGVKD come from the germline V gene. V dropped 8 bases and J dropped 3 bases, with 17 bases sitting between them.